A selection of T cell receptor beta chains follows, all from one sample in a study of blood T cells in healthy people across ages. TCRdb independently ran MiXCR on the 5' RACE reads; one entry per CDR3 protein. The sample has about 1.4 million distinct CDR3 sequences, 59% seen once. The sequencing input was blood. The receptors stem from a man aged 18 to 30 in good health. CDR3s include the opening cysteine and the closing phenylalanine or tryptophan. A D gene is named only where the DNA matches it firmly. Expanded clones get a size class; other rows say once, few or many, or leave the size out.

>TRBV20-1|TRBD2|TRBJ2-3|-
CSAEGAGGVTDTQYF
TGCAGTGCCGAGGGGGCGGGAGGGGTGACAGATACGCAGTATTTT
>TRBV5-6|-|TRBJ2-3|-
CASSFGVDTQYF
TGTGCCAGCAGCTTCGGAGTAGATACGCAGTATTTT
>TRBV29-1|-|TRBJ2-7|-
CSAESSSYEQYF
TGCAGCGCTGAAAGCTCCTCCTACGAGCAGTACTTC
>TRBV20-1|-|TRBJ2-7|few
CRGVAGNEQYF
TGCAGGGGAGTAGCAGGAAACGAGCAGTACTTC
>TRBV4-1|-|TRBJ2-7|once
CASSQDLQAYEQYF
TGCGCCAGCAGCCAAGATCTGCAGGCCTACGAGCAGTACTTC
>TRBV4-1|-|TRBJ2-2|-
CASSQGHSNTGELFF
TGCGCCAGCAGCCAGGGGCACTCGAACACCGGGGAGCTGTTTTTT
>TRBV29-1|-|TRBJ2-2|-
CSVDVNTGELFF
TGCAGCGTTGACGTCAACACCGGGGAGCTGTTTTTT
>TRBV6-5|-|TRBJ1-4|-
CASSPLGGRGNEKLFF
TGTGCCAGCAGTCCATTAGGCGGCAGGGGAAATGAAAAACTGTTTTTT
>TRBV3-1|TRBD2|TRBJ2-5|-
CASSQPLAGSREQYF
TGTGCCAGCAGCCAACCACTAGCGGGATCACGGGAGCAGTACTTC
>TRBV18|-|TRBJ1-1|-
CASSYAQRGSTEAFF
TGTGCCAGCTCATATGCCCAAAGGGGAAGCACTGAAGCTTTCTTT
>TRBV20-1|-|TRBJ1-3|-
CSARDEFPGNTLYF
TGCAGTGCTAGAGATGAGTTCCCTGGAAACACCCTATATTTT
>TRBV20-1|-|TRBJ2-3|many
CSAGGSTDTQYF
TGCAGCGCCGGTGGGAGCACAGATACGCAGTATTTT
>TRBV3-1|-|TRBJ2-1|-
CASSQGAGTGYNEQFF
TGTGCCAGCAGCCAAGGGGCGGGGACGGGTTACAATGAGCAGTTCTTC
>TRBV20-1|TRBD1|TRBJ1-6|-
CSARLQGAPDSPLHF
TGCAGTGCTAGGTTACAGGGGGCTCCGGATTCACCCCTCCACTTT
>TRBV9|TRBD2|TRBJ2-1|-
CASSVVQRECEQFF
TGTGCCAGCAGCGTAGTCCAGCGGGAGTGTGAGCAGTTCTTC
>TRBV14|TRBD2|TRBJ2-1|-
CASRPTSGDRSSYNEQFF
TGTGCCAGCAGACCGACTAGCGGGGACAGGAGCTCCTACAATGAGCAGTTCTTC
>TRBV28|TRBD2|TRBJ2-5|-
CASRPPRLAGEQYF
TGTGCCAGCAGACCGCCAAGACTAGCTGGTGAGCAGTACTTC
>TRBV6-2/TRBV6-3|-|TRBJ1-5|-
CASSYGFSQPQHF
TGTGCCAGCAGTTATGGTTTTTCTCAGCCCCAGCATTTT
>TRBV4-1|-|TRBJ2-2|-
CASSPVGGFSDGELFF
TGCGCCAGCAGCCCCGTAGGTGGTTTTTCAGACGGGGAGCTGTTTTTT
>TRBV27|-|TRBJ2-7|-
CASSLLGSKWGSYEQYF
TGTGCCAGCAGTTTATTGGGCAGCAAGTGGGGGTCCTACGAGCAGTACTTC
>TRBV11-2|TRBD2|TRBJ2-5|-
CASSLDLGLAEETQYF
TGTGCCAGCAGCTTAGACCTGGGACTAGCGGAAGAGACCCAGTACTTC
>TRBV29-1|-|TRBJ2-1|-
CSAMANNEQFF
TGCAGCGCCATGGCAAACAATGAGCAGTTCTTC
>TRBV10-3|TRBD2|TRBJ2-7|-
CAISTSGSFNEQYF
TGTGCCATCAGTACTAGCGGGAGTTTCAATGAGCAGTACTTC
>TRBV9|TRBD1|TRBJ2-1|-
CASSTGTGGHEQFF
TGTGCCAGCAGCACCGGGACAGGGGGTCATGAGCAGTTCTTC
>TRBV6-1|TRBD1|TRBJ1-4|-
CASSDPLGDRPILEKLFF
TGTGCCAGCAGTGACCCCCTAGGGGACAGACCCATTCTCGAAAAACTGTTTTTT
>TRBV24-1|-|TRBJ2-5|-
CATSDFTGTGMGTQYF
TGTGCCACCAGTGATTTCACCGGGACCGGCATGGGGACCCAGTACTTC
>TRBV2|TRBD2|TRBJ2-3|few
CASSTRLAGEDTQYF
TGTGCCAGCAGTACTCGACTAGCGGGAGAAGATACGCAGTATTTT
>TRBV6-5|-|TRBJ2-2|-
CASSYSRGESTGELFF
TGTGCCAGCAGTTACTCGAGGGGCGAGAGCACCGGGGAGCTGTTTTTT
>TRBV2|-|TRBJ2-7|-
CASSETTGTVSYEQYF
TGTGCCAGCAGTGAGACGACAGGAACTGTCTCCTACGAGCAGTACTTC
>TRBV20-1|TRBD2|TRBJ2-1|few
CSARGAGGDLNEQFF
TGCAGTGCTAGAGGAGCGGGAGGAGATTTGAATGAGCAGTTCTTC
>TRBV6-1|TRBD2|TRBJ2-7|once
CAIAGSVVRAGVGEQYF
TGTGCCATCGCGGGAAGTGTTGTTAGAGCGGGAGTTGGCGAGCAGTACTTC
>TRBV20-1|-|TRBJ2-3|-
CSARVGQGGADTQYF
TGCAGTGCTAGGGTGGGGCAGGGAGGCGCAGATACGCAGTATTTT
>TRBV5-1|-|TRBJ2-4|few
CASSFGGGRTKNIQYF
TGCGCCAGCAGCTTCGGCGGGGGCCGAACCAAAAACATTCAGTACTTC
>TRBV11-3|TRBD1|TRBJ2-3|few
CASSEGDSYTDTQYF
TGTGCCAGCAGCGAAGGGGACAGCTACACAGATACGCAGTATTTT
>TRBV3-1|-|TRBJ2-5|-
CASSHPRSGQETQYF
TGTGCCAGCAGCCACCCCAGGAGCGGCCAAGAGACCCAGTACTTC
>TRBV12-3/TRBV12-4|-|TRBJ1-6|-
CASSSQGSLHF
TGTGCCAGCAGCTCCCAGGGGTCCCTCCACTTT